A selection of T cell receptor beta chains follows, all from one sample in a study of blood T cell repertoires in COVID-19. Profiled with immunoSEQ multiplex PCR; TCRdb holds only in-frame clones, not every one. The sample has approximately 360,000 clones, approximately 90% seen once. Sample: PBMCs or T cells enriched from blood (not recorded which). These TCRs come from a woman in her 30s with acute COVID-19. CDR3s include the opening cysteine and the closing phenylalanine or tryptophan. D genes are given only for firm matches. Rows give clone size only sometimes, using once, few, many, or a class for an expanded clone.

V gene: TRBV10-2
D gene: .
J gene: TRBJ2-5
clone size: .
CDR3 protein: CASSQQAPQETQYF
CDR3 DNA: TGCGCCAGCTCCCAACAGGCGCCCCAAGAGACCCAGTACTTC

V gene: TRBV5-6
D gene: TRBD1
J gene: TRBJ1-1
clone size: few
CDR3 protein: CASSSEGQETEAFF
CDR3 DNA: TGTGCCAGCAGCTCTGAAGGACAGGAGACTGAAGCTTTCTTT

V gene: TRBV18
D gene: .
J gene: TRBJ2-2
clone size: .
CDR3 protein: CASSPRLSLESGELFF
CDR3 DNA: TGTGCCAGCTCACCGAGACTTTCGCTGGAGTCCGGGGAGCTGTTTTTT

V gene: TRBV7-2
D gene: TRBD2
J gene: TRBJ2-1
clone size: .
CDR3 protein: CASSLAALAVNNEQFF
CDR3 DNA: TGTGCCAGCAGCTTAGCGGCGCTAGCGGTGAACAATGAGCAGTTCTTC

V gene: TRBV7-2
D gene: .
J gene: TRBJ1-6
clone size: .
CDR3 protein: CASSTINSPLHF
CDR3 DNA: TGTGCCAGCAGCACAATAAATTCACCCCTCCACTTT

V gene: TRBV12-5
D gene: .
J gene: TRBJ1-1
clone size: .
CDR3 protein: CASNGGKGEAFF
CDR3 DNA: TGTGCTAGTAATGGGGGGAAAGGAGAAGCTTTCTTT

V gene: TRBV6-6
D gene: .
J gene: TRBJ1-4
clone size: .
CDR3 protein: CASSPGLGLGEKLFF
CDR3 DNA: TGTGCCAGCAGTCCCGGTTTGGGGCTGGGTGAAAAACTGTTTTTT

V gene: TRBV27
D gene: .
J gene: TRBJ2-7
clone size: .
CDR3 protein: CASSLVGGLSYEQYF
CDR3 DNA: TGTGCCAGCAGTTTAGTAGGAGGGCTGTCCTACGAGCAGTACTTC

V gene: TRBV5-1
D gene: .
J gene: TRBJ2-3
clone size: .
CDR3 protein: CASSPEAAGAQYF
CDR3 DNA: TGCGCCAGCAGCCCGGAGGCAGCTGGCGCGCAGTATTTT

V gene: TRBV19
D gene: .
J gene: TRBJ1-1
clone size: .
CDR3 protein: CASSSSQIMNTEAFF
CDR3 DNA: TGTGCCAGTAGTAGCTCACAGATAATGAACACTGAAGCTTTCTTT

V gene: TRBV28
D gene: .
J gene: TRBJ1-1
clone size: .
CDR3 protein: CASSSPLGGGLNTEAFF
CDR3 DNA: TGTGCCAGCAGTTCCCCACTGGGTGGGGGCCTGAACACTGAAGCTTTCTTT

V gene: TRBV12-3/TRBV12-4
D gene: TRBD1
J gene: TRBJ1-1
clone size: once
CDR3 protein: CASRRQGNTEAFF
CDR3 DNA: TGTGCCAGCAGACGACAGGGGAACACTGAAGCTTTCTTT

V gene: TRBV3-1/TRBV3-2
D gene: TRBD1
J gene: TRBJ1-5
clone size: .
CDR3 protein: CASSHSGGLQPQHF
CDR3 DNA: TGTGCCAGCAGCCATTCAGGGGGACTTCAGCCCCAGCATTTT

V gene: TRBV5-1
D gene: .
J gene: TRBJ1-3
clone size: .
CDR3 protein: CASSFGSDGNTIYF
CDR3 DNA: TGCGCCAGCAGCTTCGGTAGCGATGGAAACACCATATATTTT

V gene: TRBV5-1
D gene: .
J gene: TRBJ2-3
clone size: .
CDR3 protein: CASSLAPLGGTDTQYF
CDR3 DNA: TGCGCCAGCAGCTTGGCCCCGTTAGGGGGCACAGATACGCAGTATTTT

V gene: TRBV5-4
D gene: TRBD2
J gene: TRBJ2-7
clone size: .
CDR3 protein: CASSLSAGGSYEQYF
CDR3 DNA: TGTGCCAGCAGCTTGTCCGCGGGGGGCTCCTACGAGCAGTACTTC

V gene: TRBV18
D gene: TRBD2
J gene: TRBJ2-7
clone size: .
CDR3 protein: CASSPRGTSGTSYEQYF
CDR3 DNA: TGTGCCAGCTCACCAAGGGGGACTAGCGGTACCTCGTACGAGCAGTACTTC

V gene: TRBV19
D gene: .
J gene: TRBJ2-7
clone size: .
CDR3 protein: CATSPGTGYEQYF
CDR3 DNA: TGTGCCACCTCCCCAGGCACTGGCTACGAGCAGTACTTC

V gene: TRBV5-6
D gene: .
J gene: TRBJ2-7
clone size: many
CDR3 protein: CASSLEVGGITSLGLEQYF
CDR3 DNA: TGTGCCAGCAGCTTGGAGGTAGGCGGGATAACATCTCTAGGGCTCGAGCAGTACTTC

V gene: TRBV24-1
D gene: .
J gene: TRBJ2-3
clone size: .
CDR3 protein: CATTKGGGLTDTQYF
CDR3 DNA: TGTGCCACCACAAAGGGGGGGGGACTCACAGATACGCAGTATTTT

V gene: TRBV20-1
D gene: .
J gene: TRBJ2-3
clone size: .
CDR3 protein: CSAREDGTQYF
CDR3 DNA: TGCAGTGCTAGGGAGGATGGTACGCAGTATTTT

V gene: TRBV25-1
D gene: .
J gene: TRBJ2-3
clone size: few
CDR3 protein: CASSGLEGTDTQYF
CDR3 DNA: TGTGCCAGCAGTGGGCTGGAGGGCACAGATACGCAGTATTTT

V gene: TRBV7-2
D gene: TRBD2
J gene: TRBJ2-3
clone size: .
CDR3 protein: CASSLGLAEPTDTQYF
CDR3 DNA: TGTGCCAGCAGCTTAGGTCTAGCGGAACCCACAGATACGCAGTATTTT

V gene: TRBV6-5
D gene: .
J gene: TRBJ2-7
clone size: .
CDR3 protein: CASSYRTNTYEQYF
CDR3 DNA: TGTGCCAGCAGTTACCGGACTAACACCTACGAGCAGTACTTC

V gene: TRBV7-9
D gene: .
J gene: TRBJ2-1
clone size: .
CDR3 protein: CASPAGYNEQFF
CDR3 DNA: TGTGCCAGTCCTGCGGGATACAATGAGCAGTTCTTC

V gene: TRBV29-1
D gene: .
J gene: TRBJ1-2
clone size: .
CDR3 protein: CSVEDIPQRGGYTF
CDR3 DNA: TGCAGCGTTGAAGATATTCCGCAGCGGGGTGGCTACACCTTC

V gene: TRBV7-2
D gene: .
J gene: TRBJ1-2
clone size: .
CDR3 protein: CASSQEQGPNYGYTF
CDR3 DNA: TGTGCCAGCAGCCAAGAACAGGGACCGAACTATGGCTACACCTTC

V gene: TRBV27
D gene: .
J gene: TRBJ1-5
clone size: .
CDR3 protein: CASKAGPLSNQPQHF
CDR3 DNA: TGTGCCAGCAAGGCGGGACCACTAAGCAATCAGCCCCAGCATTTT

V gene: TRBV15
D gene: TRBD2
J gene: TRBJ2-5
clone size: .
CDR3 protein: CATSRFGGNTETQYF
CDR3 DNA: TGTGCCACCAGCAGATTCGGGGGGAATACGGAGACCCAGTACTTC

V gene: TRBV5-1
D gene: TRBD1
J gene: TRBJ2-1
clone size: .
CDR3 protein: CASSPGQGFNEQFF
CDR3 DNA: TGCGCCAGCAGCCCGGGACAGGGGTTCAATGAGCAGTTCTTC

V gene: TRBV6-6
D gene: TRBD1
J gene: TRBJ1-5
clone size: .
CDR3 protein: CASSLQGASNQPQHF
CDR3 DNA: TGTGCCAGCAGCCTACAGGGGGCGAGCAATCAGCCCCAGCATTTT

V gene: TRBV24-1
D gene: .
J gene: TRBJ1-2
clone size: few
CDR3 protein: CATSDAAGRRPGYTF
CDR3 DNA: TGTGCCACCAGTGATGCCGCGGGGAGACGCCCGGGCTACACCTTC

V gene: TRBV19
D gene: .
J gene: TRBJ1-5
clone size: .
CDR3 protein: CASSYLGGNQPQHF
CDR3 DNA: TGTGCCAGTAGTTACCTGGGGGGGAATCAGCCCCAGCATTTT

V gene: TRBV30
D gene: TRBD1
J gene: TRBJ1-4
clone size: .
CDR3 protein: CAWLGQKNEKLFF
CDR3 DNA: TGTGCCTGGCTGGGACAGAAAAATGAAAAACTGTTTTTT

V gene: TRBV6-6
D gene: .
J gene: TRBJ1-5
clone size: .
CDR3 protein: CASNQGSQPQHF
CDR3 DNA: TGTGCCAGCAACCAGGGAAGTCAGCCCCAGCATTTT

V gene: TRBV2
D gene: .
J gene: TRBJ2-2
clone size: .
CDR3 protein: CASSDRGRTGELFF
CDR3 DNA: TGTGCCAGCAGTGACAGGGGACGAACCGGGGAGCTGTTTTTT

V gene: TRBV11-1
D gene: .
J gene: TRBJ2-7
clone size: .
CDR3 protein: CASSFAQGYEQYF
CDR3 DNA: TGTGCCAGCAGCTTCGCACAGGGATATGAGCAGTACTTC

V gene: TRBV30
D gene: .
J gene: TRBJ2-7
clone size: .
CDR3 protein: CARGADSYEQYF
CDR3 DNA: TGTGCCCGGGGTGCCGACAGCTACGAGCAGTACTTC

V gene: TRBV3-1/TRBV3-2
D gene: .
J gene: TRBJ1-4
clone size: .
CDR3 protein: CASSQRGEKLFF
CDR3 DNA: TGTGCCAGCAGCCAACGGGGTGAAAAACTGTTTTTT

V gene: TRBV25-1
D gene: .
J gene: TRBJ2-2
clone size: .
CDR3 protein: CASSLDSNTGELFF
CDR3 DNA: TGTGCCAGCAGCTTGGACAGTAACACCGGGGAGCTGTTTTTT

V gene: TRBV19
D gene: TRBD2
J gene: TRBJ2-2
clone size: .
CDR3 protein: CASSPHPIAGTTGELFF
CDR3 DNA: TGTGCCAGTAGTCCCCACCCGATAGCGGGGACGACCGGGGAGCTGTTTTTT

V gene: TRBV5-1
D gene: TRBD2
J gene: TRBJ2-3
clone size: .
CDR3 protein: CASSLATGGFTDTQYF
CDR3 DNA: TGCGCCAGCAGCTTGGCCACGGGGGGGTTCACAGATACGCAGTATTTT

V gene: TRBV10-1
D gene: TRBD2
J gene: TRBJ2-7
clone size: .
CDR3 protein: CASSELWPRGGSREQYF
CDR3 DNA: TGCGCCAGCAGTGAGTTATGGCCGCGGGGGGGCAGCAGGGAGCAGTACTTC

V gene: TRBV19
D gene: TRBD1
J gene: TRBJ2-2
clone size: few
CDR3 protein: CASSNPGTVNTGELFF
CDR3 DNA: TGTGCCAGTAGTAACCCCGGGACAGTGAACACCGGGGAGCTGTTTTTT

V gene: TRBV12-5
D gene: .
J gene: TRBJ1-6
clone size: .
CDR3 protein: CASGLVEGPYNSPLHF
CDR3 DNA: TGTGCTAGTGGTTTGGTCGAGGGCCCCTATAATTCACCCCTCCACTTT

V gene: TRBV24-1
D gene: TRBD1
J gene: TRBJ1-2
clone size: .
CDR3 protein: CATRGTGDGYTF
CDR3 DNA: TGTGCCACGAGGGGGACAGGGGATGGCTACACCTTC

V gene: TRBV5-1
D gene: .
J gene: TRBJ1-1
clone size: .
CDR3 protein: CASSFTGNAEAFF
CDR3 DNA: TGCGCCAGCAGCTTTACGGGAAACGCTGAAGCTTTCTTT

V gene: TRBV7-9
D gene: .
J gene: TRBJ2-1
clone size: .
CDR3 protein: CASSRDFSYNEQFF
CDR3 DNA: TGTGCCAGCAGCCGGGACTTTTCCTACAATGAGCAGTTCTTC

V gene: TRBV19
D gene: TRBD1
J gene: TRBJ1-1
clone size: .
CDR3 protein: CASSINRGTEAFF
CDR3 DNA: TGTGCCAGTAGTATAAACAGGGGTACTGAAGCTTTCTTT

V gene: TRBV7-9
D gene: TRBD1
J gene: TRBJ2-7
clone size: .
CDR3 protein: CASSHTRTGRGPYEQYF
CDR3 DNA: TGTGCCAGCAGCCACACAAGAACCGGCAGGGGGCCTTACGAGCAGTACTTC

V gene: TRBV2
D gene: .
J gene: TRBJ1-2
clone size: .
CDR3 protein: CASTQYSYGYTF
CDR3 DNA: TGTGCCAGCACCCAATACTCCTATGGCTACACCTTC

V gene: TRBV5-5
D gene: TRBD1
J gene: TRBJ2-3
clone size: .
CDR3 protein: CASSYGQGTDTQYF
CDR3 DNA: TGTGCCAGCAGCTACGGACAGGGCACAGATACGCAGTATTTT

V gene: TRBV27
D gene: TRBD2
J gene: TRBJ2-3
clone size: .
CDR3 protein: CASSLWSGGGTDTQYF
CDR3 DNA: TGTGCCAGCAGTTTATGGAGCGGGGGGGGCACAGATACGCAGTATTTT

V gene: TRBV4-1
D gene: TRBD1
J gene: TRBJ1-6
clone size: few
CDR3 protein: CASSHGTGGSPLHF
CDR3 DNA: TGCGCCAGCAGCCACGGGACAGGGGGTTCACCCCTCCACTTT

V gene: TRBV25-1
D gene: .
J gene: TRBJ1-1
clone size: .
CDR3 protein: CASSKTGIGTEAFF
CDR3 DNA: TGTGCCAGCAGTAAAACAGGGATCGGGACTGAAGCTTTCTTT